This record covers a single T cell receptor beta chain. The data were taken from a study of technical replicates of blood from a few donors. The CDR3 totals 11 residues. V dropped 5 bases and J dropped 4 bases, with 6 bases sitting between them. Germline values: CDR1 LNHNV, CDR2 YYDKDF (reference sequence). Libraries were prepared by immunoSEQ multiplex PCR; TCRdb keeps only in-frame clonotypes and omits some of them. This table holds roughly 72,000 clones, 80% to 95% found once. The chain recombines TRBV15 with TRBJ2-7; tentatively, D is TRBD1 (5 bases). The clonotype comes from a human donor in good health. The sample comprised T cells isolated from PBMCs. The CDR3 DNA reads as TGTGCCACCAGCCAGGGTTACGAGCAGTACTTC. Translated, it gives CATSQGYEQYF.